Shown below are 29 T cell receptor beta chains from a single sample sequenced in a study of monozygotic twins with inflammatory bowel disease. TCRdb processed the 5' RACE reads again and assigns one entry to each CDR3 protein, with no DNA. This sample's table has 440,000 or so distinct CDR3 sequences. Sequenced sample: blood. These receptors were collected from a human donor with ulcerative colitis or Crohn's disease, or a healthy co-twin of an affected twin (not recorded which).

This chain's CDR3 is CASSLTTGNYGYTF. V is TRBV5-5 and J is TRBJ1-2; the D gene TCRdb calls, TRBD1, cannot be checked with no DNA. The CDR3 contains 14 residues. Per germline, CDR1 SGHKS and CDR2 YYEKEE (reference sequence).

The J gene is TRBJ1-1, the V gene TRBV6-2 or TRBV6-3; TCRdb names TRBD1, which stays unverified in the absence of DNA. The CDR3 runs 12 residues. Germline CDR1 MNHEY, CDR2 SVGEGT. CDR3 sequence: CASSYGTNEAFF.

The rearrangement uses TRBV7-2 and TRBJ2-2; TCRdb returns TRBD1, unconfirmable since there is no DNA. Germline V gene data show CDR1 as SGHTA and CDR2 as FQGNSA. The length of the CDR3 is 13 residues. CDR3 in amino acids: CASSLMGGQRLFF.

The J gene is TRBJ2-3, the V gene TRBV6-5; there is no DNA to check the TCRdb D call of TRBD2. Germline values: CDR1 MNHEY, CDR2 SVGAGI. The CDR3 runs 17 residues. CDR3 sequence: CASSYTGLAGATDTQYF.

CDR3 amino acids: CASTSYGRSSYNEQFF. This rearrangement joins TRBV6-2 or TRBV6-3 to TRBJ2-1. In germline, CDR1 is MNHEY, CDR2 SVGEGT. The CDR3 spans 16 residues.

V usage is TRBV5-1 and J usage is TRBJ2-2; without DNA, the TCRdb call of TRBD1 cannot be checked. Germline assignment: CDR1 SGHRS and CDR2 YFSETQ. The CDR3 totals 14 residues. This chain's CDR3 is CASLTGDPAGELFF.

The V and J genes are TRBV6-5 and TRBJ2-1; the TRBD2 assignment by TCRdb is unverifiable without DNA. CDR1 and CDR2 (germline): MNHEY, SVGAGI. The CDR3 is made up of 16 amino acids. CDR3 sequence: CASSYWRGSIYNEQFF.

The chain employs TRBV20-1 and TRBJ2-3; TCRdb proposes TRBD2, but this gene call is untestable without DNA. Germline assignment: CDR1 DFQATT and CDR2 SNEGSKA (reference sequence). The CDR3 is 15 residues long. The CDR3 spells CSAEGLAGHTDTQYF.

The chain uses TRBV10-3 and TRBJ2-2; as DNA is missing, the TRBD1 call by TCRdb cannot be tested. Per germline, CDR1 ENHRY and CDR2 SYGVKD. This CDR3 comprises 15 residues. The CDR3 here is CAIRIGQANTGELFF.

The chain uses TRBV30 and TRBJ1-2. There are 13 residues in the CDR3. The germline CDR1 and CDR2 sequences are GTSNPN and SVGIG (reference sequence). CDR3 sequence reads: CAWSAWSQYGYTF.

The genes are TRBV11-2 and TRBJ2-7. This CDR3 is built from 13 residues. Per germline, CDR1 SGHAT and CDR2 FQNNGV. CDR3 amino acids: CASSLVLDGEQYF.

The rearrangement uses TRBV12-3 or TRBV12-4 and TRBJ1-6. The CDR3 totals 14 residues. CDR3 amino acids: CASRDSSYNSPLHF.

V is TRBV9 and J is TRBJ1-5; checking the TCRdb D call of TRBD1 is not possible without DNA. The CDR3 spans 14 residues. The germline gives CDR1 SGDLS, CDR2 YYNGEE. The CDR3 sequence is CASSVGSGNQPQHF.

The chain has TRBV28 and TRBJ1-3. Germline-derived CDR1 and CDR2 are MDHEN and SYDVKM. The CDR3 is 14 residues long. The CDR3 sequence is CASSLSYPGNTIYF.

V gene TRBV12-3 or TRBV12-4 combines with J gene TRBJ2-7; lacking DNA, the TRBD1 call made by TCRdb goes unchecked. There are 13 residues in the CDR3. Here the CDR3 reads CASSFRGGYEQYF.

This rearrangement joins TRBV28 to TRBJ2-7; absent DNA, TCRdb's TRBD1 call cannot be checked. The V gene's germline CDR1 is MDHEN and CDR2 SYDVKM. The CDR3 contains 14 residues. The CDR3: CASSLKGASYEQYF. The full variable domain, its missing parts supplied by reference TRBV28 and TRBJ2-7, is DVKVTQSSRYLVKRTGEKVFLECVQDMDHENMFWYRQDPGLGLRLIYFSYDVKMKEKGDIPEGYSVSREKKERFSLILESASTNQTSMYLCASSLKGASYEQYFGPGTRLTVT.

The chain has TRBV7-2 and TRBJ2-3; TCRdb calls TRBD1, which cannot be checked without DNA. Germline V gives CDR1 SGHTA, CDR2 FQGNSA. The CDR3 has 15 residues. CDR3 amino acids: CASSRYGGSTDTQYF.

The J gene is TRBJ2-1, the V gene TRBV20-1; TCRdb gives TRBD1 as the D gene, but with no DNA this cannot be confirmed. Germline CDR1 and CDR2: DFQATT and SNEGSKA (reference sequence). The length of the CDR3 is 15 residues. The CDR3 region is CSATAGESSYNEQFF.

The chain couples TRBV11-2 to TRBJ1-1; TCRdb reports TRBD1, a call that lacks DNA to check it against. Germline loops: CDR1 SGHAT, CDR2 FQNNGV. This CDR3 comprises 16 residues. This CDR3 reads CASSLKPTGYDTEAFF.

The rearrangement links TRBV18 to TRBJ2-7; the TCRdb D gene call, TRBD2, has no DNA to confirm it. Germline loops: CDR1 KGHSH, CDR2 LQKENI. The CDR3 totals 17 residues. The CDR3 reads CASSPLPGTSGLYEQYF.

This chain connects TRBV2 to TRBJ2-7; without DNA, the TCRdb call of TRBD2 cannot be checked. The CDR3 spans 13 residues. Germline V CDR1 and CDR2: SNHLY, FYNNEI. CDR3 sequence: CASRGTPLYEQYF.

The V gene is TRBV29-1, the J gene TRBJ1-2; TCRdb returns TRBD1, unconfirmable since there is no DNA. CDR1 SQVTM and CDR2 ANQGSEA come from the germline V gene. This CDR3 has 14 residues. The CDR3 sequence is CSVGEGAANYGYTF.

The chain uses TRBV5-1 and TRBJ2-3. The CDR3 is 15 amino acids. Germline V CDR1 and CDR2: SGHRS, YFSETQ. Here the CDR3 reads CASSLDVTSTDTQYF.

The CDR3 loop is CSARDGLAKPYNEQFF. The V gene is TRBV20-1, the J gene TRBJ2-1; TCRdb designates TRBD2, a call that cannot be tested without DNA. This CDR3 comprises 16 residues. Germline V gives CDR1 DFQATT, CDR2 SNEGSKA (reference sequence).

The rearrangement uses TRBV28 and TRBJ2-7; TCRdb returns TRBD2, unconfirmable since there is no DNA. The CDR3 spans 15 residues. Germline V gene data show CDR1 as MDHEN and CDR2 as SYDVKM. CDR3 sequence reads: CASWGRGDSHYEQYF.

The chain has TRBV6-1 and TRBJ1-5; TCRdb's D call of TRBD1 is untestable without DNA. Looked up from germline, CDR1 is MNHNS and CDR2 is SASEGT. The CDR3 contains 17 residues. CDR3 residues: CASSPLSGGEDNQPQHF.

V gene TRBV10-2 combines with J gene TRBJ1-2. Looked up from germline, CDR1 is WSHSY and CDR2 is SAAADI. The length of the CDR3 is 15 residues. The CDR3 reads CASSESAQRNYGYTF.

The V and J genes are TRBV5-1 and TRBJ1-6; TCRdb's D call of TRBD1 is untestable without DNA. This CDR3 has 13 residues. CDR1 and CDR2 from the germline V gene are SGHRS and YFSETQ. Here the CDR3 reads CATARHPDSPLHF.

The CDR3 loop is CASWTSVAYTQYF. This rearrangement joins TRBV6-6 to TRBJ2-3; the D gene TCRdb calls, TRBD2, cannot be checked with no DNA. Per germline, CDR1 MNHNY and CDR2 SVGAGI (reference sequence). The CDR3 length is 13 residues.